This T cell receptor (beta chain) was captured by sequencing in a study of vaccination effects on CD4 cells after COVID-19. About this clone: Its target is not known.

Germline values: CDR1 LGHDT, CDR2 YNNKEL (reference sequence). With 2 bases clipped from V and 5 bases from J, the junction kept 5 bases outside the gene matches. The CDR3 is 17 residues long. After about 10 days in culture, the CD4+ T cells were isolated. Infection dated between March and December 2020, before the Alpha, Beta and Delta variants reached the United States. The table came from immunoSEQ multiplex PCR; TCRdb's copy has only in-frame clones and leaves some out. The table records roughly 60,000 clones, under 80% of them present only once. Specimen: CD4+ T cells from PBMCs cultured without peptide, collected before COVID-19 vaccination. The J gene is TRBJ2-3, the V gene TRBV3-1 (or the pseudogene TRBV3-2); 15 bases align to TRBD2. This receptor was taken from a human donor who had a prior SARS-CoV-2 infection. CDR3 sequence: CASSQRTSGGARDTQYF. The CDR3 region has the DNA TGTGCCAGCAGCCAAAGGACTAGCGGGGGGGCCAGAGATACGCAGTATTTT.